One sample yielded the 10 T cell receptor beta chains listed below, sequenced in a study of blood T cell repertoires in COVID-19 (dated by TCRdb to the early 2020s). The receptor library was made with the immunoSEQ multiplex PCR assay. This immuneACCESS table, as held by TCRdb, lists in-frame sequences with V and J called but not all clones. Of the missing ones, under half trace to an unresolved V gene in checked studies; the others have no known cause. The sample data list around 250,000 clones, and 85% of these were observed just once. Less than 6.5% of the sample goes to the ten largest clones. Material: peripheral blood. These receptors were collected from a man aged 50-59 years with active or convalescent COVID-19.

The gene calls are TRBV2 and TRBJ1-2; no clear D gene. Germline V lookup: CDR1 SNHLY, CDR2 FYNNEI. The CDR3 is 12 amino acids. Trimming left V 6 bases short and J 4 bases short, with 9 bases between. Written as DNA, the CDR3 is TGTGCCAGCAGCCAGGCAGCCTATGGCTACACCTTC. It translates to CASSQAAYGYTF.

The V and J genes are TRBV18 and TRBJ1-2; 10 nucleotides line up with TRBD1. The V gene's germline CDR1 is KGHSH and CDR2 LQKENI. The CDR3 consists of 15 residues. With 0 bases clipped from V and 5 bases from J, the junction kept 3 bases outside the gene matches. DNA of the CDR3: TGTGCCAGCTCACCACCGGGACAGGGGTTGTATGGCTACACCTTC. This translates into CASSPPGQGLYGYTF.

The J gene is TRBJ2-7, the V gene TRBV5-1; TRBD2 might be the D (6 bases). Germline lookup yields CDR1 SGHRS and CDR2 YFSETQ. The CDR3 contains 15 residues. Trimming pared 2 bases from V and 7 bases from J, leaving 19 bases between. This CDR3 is CASSLPLADPLEQYF. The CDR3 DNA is TGCGCCAGCAGCTTACCACTAGCAGATCCTTTGGAGCAGTACTTC.

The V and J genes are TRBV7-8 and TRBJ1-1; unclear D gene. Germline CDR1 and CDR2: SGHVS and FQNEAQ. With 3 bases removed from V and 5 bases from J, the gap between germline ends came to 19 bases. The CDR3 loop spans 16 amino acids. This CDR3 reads CASSFDPGRVGTEAFF. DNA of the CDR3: TGTGCCAGCAGCTTCGACCCGGGGAGGGTAGGTACTGAAGCTTTCTTT.

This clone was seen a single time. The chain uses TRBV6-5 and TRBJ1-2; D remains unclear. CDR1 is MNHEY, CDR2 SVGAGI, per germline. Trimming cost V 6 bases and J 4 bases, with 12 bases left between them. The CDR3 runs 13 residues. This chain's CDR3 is CASSSAPGYGYTF. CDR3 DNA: TGTGCCAGCAGCTCCGCCCCCGGCTATGGCTACACCTTC.

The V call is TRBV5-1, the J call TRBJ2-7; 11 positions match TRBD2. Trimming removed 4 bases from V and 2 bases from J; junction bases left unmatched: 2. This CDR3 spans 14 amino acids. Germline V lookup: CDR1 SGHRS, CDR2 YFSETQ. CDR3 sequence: CASSQLAGAYEQYF. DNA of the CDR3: TGCGCCAGCAGCCAACTAGCGGGAGCCTACGAGCAGTACTTC.

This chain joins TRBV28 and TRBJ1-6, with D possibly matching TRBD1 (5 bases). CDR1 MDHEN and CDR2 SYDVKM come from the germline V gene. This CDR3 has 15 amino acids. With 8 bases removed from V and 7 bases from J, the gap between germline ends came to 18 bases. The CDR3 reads CASLSGGTGNSPLHF. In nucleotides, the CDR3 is TGTGCCAGCCTCTCCGGGGGTACGGGAAATTCACCCCTCCACTTT.

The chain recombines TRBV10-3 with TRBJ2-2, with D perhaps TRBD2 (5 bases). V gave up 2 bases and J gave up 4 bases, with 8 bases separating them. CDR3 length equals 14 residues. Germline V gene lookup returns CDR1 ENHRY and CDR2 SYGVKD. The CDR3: CAISETRPTGELFF. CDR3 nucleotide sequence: TGTGCCATCAGTGAGACTAGGCCCACCGGGGAGCTGTTTTTT.

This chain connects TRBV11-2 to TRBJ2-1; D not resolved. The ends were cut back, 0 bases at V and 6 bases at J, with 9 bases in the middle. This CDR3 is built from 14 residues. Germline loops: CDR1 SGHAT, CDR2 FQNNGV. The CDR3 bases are TGTGCCAGCAGCTTAGAATTAATTAGCAATGAGCAGTTCTTC. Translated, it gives CASSLELISNEQFF.

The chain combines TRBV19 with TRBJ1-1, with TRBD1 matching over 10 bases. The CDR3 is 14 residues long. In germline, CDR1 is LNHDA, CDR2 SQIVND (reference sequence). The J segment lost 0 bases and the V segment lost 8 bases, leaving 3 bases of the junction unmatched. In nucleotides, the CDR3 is TGTGCCAGTTCCGACAGGGGGCTGAACACTGAAGCTTTCTTT. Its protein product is CASSDRGLNTEAFF.